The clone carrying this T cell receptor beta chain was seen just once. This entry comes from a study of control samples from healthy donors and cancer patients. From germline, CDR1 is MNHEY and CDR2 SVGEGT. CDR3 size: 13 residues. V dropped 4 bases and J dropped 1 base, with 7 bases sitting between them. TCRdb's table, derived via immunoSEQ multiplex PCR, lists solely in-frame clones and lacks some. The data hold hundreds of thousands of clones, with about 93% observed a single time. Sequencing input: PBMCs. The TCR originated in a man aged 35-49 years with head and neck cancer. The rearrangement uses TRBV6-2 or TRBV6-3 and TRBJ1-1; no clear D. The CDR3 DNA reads TGTGCCAGCAGTTGGAACGGGAACACTGAAGCTTTCTTT. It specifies CASSWNGNTEAFF.